The 8 T cell receptor beta chains in this list originate from one sample, sequenced in a study of CD8 T cells in ankylosing spondylitis. Study-wide points: Characteristic of ankylosing spondylitis blood, it appeared, was a TCR beta motif comprising roughly eight highly homologous variants.

TCRdb reprocessed the 5' RACE reads via MiXCR and lists one record per CDR3 protein. The sample lists 650,000 to 800,000 distinct CDR3 sequences; roughly 20% were seen once. The antigens for these receptors are not known. Input material: blood, either unsorted or a sorted T cell fraction (not recorded which). The receptors were gathered from a male donor with ankylosing spondylitis.

This chain connects TRBV5-1 to TRBJ1-4, with a tentative D call TRBD1 (5 bases). The germline gives CDR1 SGHRS, CDR2 YFSETQ. V shed 0 bases and J shed 7 bases, with 13 bases lying between them. The CDR3 covers 15 residues. CDR3 region: CASSLGAWGTEKLFF. The CDR3 region has the DNA TGCGCCAGCAGCTTGGGCGCGTGGGGGACTGAAAAACTGTTTTTT.

J is TRBJ2-1 and V is TRBV4-1; no reliable D call. The CDR3 is 15 residues long. Trimming cost V 3 bases and J 6 bases, with 15 bases left between them. CDR1 is MGHRA, CDR2 YSYEKL, per germline. CDR3 DNA: TGCGCCAGCAGCCAGATCCCCGGTTCGCGCAATGAGCAGTTCTTC. Protein product: CASSQIPGSRNEQFF.

This clonotype was recorded a few times. The rearrangement uses TRBV29-1 and TRBJ2-5, with 10 bases identical to TRBD2. This CDR3 contains 15 residues. Germline assignment: CDR1 SQVTM and CDR2 ANQGSEA. Trimming cost V 2 bases and J 4 bases; bases outside gene matches: 7. Here the CDR3 reads CSVESGSSGRETQYF. The DNA for the CDR3 is TGCAGCGTTGAAAGTGGGTCTAGCGGGAGAGAGACCCAGTACTTC.

V usage is TRBV5-1 and J usage is TRBJ1-6; TRBD1 matches at 7 bases. Germline trimming cut 2 bases from V and 9 bases from J; bases unmatched to any gene: 8. The CDR3 length is 15 residues. The germline CDR1 and CDR2 sequences are SGHRS and YFSETQ. This CDR3 is CASSLSQGVGSPLHF. In nucleotides, the CDR3 is TGCGCCAGCAGCTTATCCCAGGGGGTCGGTTCACCCCTCCACTTT.

V and J are TRBV27 and TRBJ1-1; no clear D. V was clipped by 7 bases and J by 5 bases, with 14 bases between them. CDR3 size: 13 residues. Germline V gives CDR1 MNHEY, CDR2 SMNVEV (reference sequence). The CDR3 bases are TGTGCCAGCAAGTCGGTTAGTGGGACTGAAGCTTTCTTT. Amino acid sequence: CASKSVSGTEAFF.

This clonotype has just a few counts. The rearrangement links TRBV20-1 to TRBJ2-3; D unclear. V was clipped by 7 bases and J by 4 bases, with 9 bases between them. The CDR3 totals 11 residues. The germline V gene encodes CDR1 DFQATT and CDR2 SNEGSKA (reference sequence). The CDR3 bases are TGCAGTGGGAAACAGTCAGATACGCAGTATTTT. It encodes CSGKQSDTQYF.

The V call is TRBV5-8, the J call TRBJ1-1; tentatively, D is TRBD1 (5 bases). The germline V and J ends were trimmed by 3 bases and 6 bases, with 9 bases remaining between them. The CDR3 is 12 amino acids. CDR1 SGHTS and CDR2 YDEGEE come from the germline V gene. CDR3 amino acids: CASSSGGAEAFF. The CDR3 DNA sequence: TGTGCCAGCAGCTCCGGGGGAGCTGAAGCTTTCTTT.

This clonotype showed up just a few times. The rearrangement joins TRBV6-1 to TRBJ2-2; D may match TRBD1 or TRBD2 (6 bases each). The germline V gene encodes CDR1 MNHNS and CDR2 SASEGT. This CDR3 has 17 residues. Trimming pared 6 bases from V and 6 bases from J, leaving 23 bases between. CDR3 in amino acids: CASSLEGGRTYPGELFF. The CDR3 DNA reads as TGTGCCAGCAGCTTGGAGGGGGGACGGACCTACCCCGGGGAGCTGTTTTTT.